This TCR beta chain originates from a study of blood T cells in healthy people across ages. The sample, about 10 milliliters of peripheral blood, was drawn from each donor. The authors ran a second PCR of about 7 to 11 cycles using a sample-barcoded 5' primer and a J-beta primer mix. TCRdb called the 5' RACE reads again in MiXCR, with one record for every CDR3 protein. The profile shows more than 800,000 distinct CDR3 sequences, about 28% of them singletons. This clonotype appeared a few times. A single base separates this from a much larger clone, so it may be a read error. This CDR3 comprises 16 residues. Germline values: CDR1 LGHNA, CDR2 YSLEER. Trimming removed 0 bases from V and 0 bases from J, with 11 bases in between.

The TCR sequence derives from a woman older than 75 in good health. The chain couples TRBV4-3 to TRBJ1-2; D remains ambiguous. The sequenced material came from blood. The CDR3 spells CASSQDATLANYGYTF. The CDR3 region has the DNA TGCGCCAGCAGCCAAGATGCGACCTTGGCTAACTATGGCTACACCTTC.